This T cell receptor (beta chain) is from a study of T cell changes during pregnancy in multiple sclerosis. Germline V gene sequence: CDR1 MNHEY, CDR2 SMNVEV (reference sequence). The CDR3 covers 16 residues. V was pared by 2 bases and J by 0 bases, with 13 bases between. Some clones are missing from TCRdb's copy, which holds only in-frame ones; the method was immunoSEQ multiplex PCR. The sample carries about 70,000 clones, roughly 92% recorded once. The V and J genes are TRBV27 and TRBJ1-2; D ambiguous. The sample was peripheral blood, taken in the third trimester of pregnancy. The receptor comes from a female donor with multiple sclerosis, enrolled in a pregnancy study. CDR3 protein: CASSLVGDLANYGYTF. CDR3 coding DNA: TGTGCCAGCAGTTTAGTAGGAGATTTAGCTAACTATGGCTACACCTTC.